Listed here are 15 T cell receptor beta chains from one sample, sequenced in a study of blood T cell repertoires in COVID-19. Measured with immunoSEQ multiplex PCR; TCRdb has only the in-frame clones, and not every one. The table includes 180,000 or so clones, 84% detected once. The sequenced sample consisted of peripheral blood. The origin of the receptors is a human donor with acute or convalescent COVID-19. The donor label of this sample is uncertain.

The CDR3 sequence: CASGRDPADTQYF. The CDR3 DNA reads as TGTGCCAGCGGGCGGGACCCAGCCGATACGCAGTATTTT. The J gene is TRBJ2-3, the V gene TRBV2; perhaps TRBD2 as D (6 bases). Trimming removed 8 bases from V and 6 bases from J, with 15 bases in between. This CDR3 region has 13 residues. CDR1 is SNHLY and CDR2 is FYNNEI in the germline V gene.

The chain uses TRBV7-3 and TRBJ2-6; 7 positions agree with TRBD1. CDR1 is SGHTA and CDR2 is FQGTGA in the germline V gene. The V segment lost 2 bases and the J segment 2 bases; nucleotides outside the gene matches: 9. The CDR3 spans 18 residues. CDR3: CASSLLPGQGAGANVLTF. CDR3 in DNA: TGTGCCAGCAGCTTACTCCCGGGGCAGGGGGCTGGGGCCAACGTCCTGACTTTC.

The J gene is TRBJ2-7, the V gene TRBV2, with 8 bases fitting TRBD2. Germline assignment: CDR1 SNHLY and CDR2 FYNNEI. V lost 3 bases and J lost 1; bases outside the gene matches: 8. The CDR3 has 16 amino acids. CDR3 nucleotide sequence: TGTGCCAGCAGTGAGGTGGGAGCTAGCGGGTCCTACGAGCAGTACTTC. Amino acids: CASSEVGASGSYEQYF.

The chain links TRBV11-2 to TRBJ1-6; no reliable D call. This CDR3 comprises 14 residues. CDR1 SGHAT and CDR2 FQNNGV come from the germline V gene. V lost 4 bases and J lost 6, with 10 bases in between. This chain's CDR3 is CASSSQSPNSPLHF. The CDR3 bases are TGTGCCAGCAGCTCCCAGTCCCCTAATTCACCCCTCCACTTT.

The chain has TRBV2 and TRBJ1-5, with D possibly matching TRBD1 (5 bases). The CDR3 is 14 residues long. CDR1 is SNHLY, CDR2 FYNNEI, per germline. The V end lost 7 bases, the J end lost 2 bases, and 12 bases lay between the germline ends. The CDR3, as DNA: TGTGCCAGCAAGGAGCAGGGTCGCAATCAGCCCCAGCATTTT. It translates to CASKEQGRNQPQHF.

This sequence joins TRBV19 and TRBJ2-1, with D perhaps TRBD2 (6 bases). This CDR3 has 14 amino acids. V shed 6 bases and J shed 9 bases, with 18 bases lying between them. CDR1 and CDR2 from the germline V gene are LNHDA and SQIVND (reference sequence). The DNA of the CDR3 is TGTGCCAGTAGCCCCGGGACTGTCCCGCGTGAGCAGTTCTTC. It encodes CASSPGTVPREQFF.

A single count supports this clone. The rearrangement links TRBV19 to TRBJ2-1; 9 nucleotides match TRBD1. The V gene end was trimmed by 6 bases and the J gene end by 7 bases; junction bases not matched to a gene: 10. CDR3 length: 15 residues. Germline assignment: CDR1 LNHDA and CDR2 SQIVND (reference sequence). In DNA, the CDR3 is TGTGCCAGTAGCACACCGGGACAGGGTCGGAATGAGCAGTTCTTC. Translating it yields CASSTPGQGRNEQFF.

This rearrangement joins TRBV15 to TRBJ2-1; 7 bases map to TRBD2. Germline V gives CDR1 LNHNV, CDR2 YYDKDF (reference sequence). Losses at the gene ends were 0 bases for V and 9 bases for J; bases not matched to a gene: 5. CDR3 size: 14 residues. This CDR3 is CATSRDGLAAEQFF. The CDR3 bases are TGTGCCACCAGCAGAGATGGGCTAGCGGCTGAGCAGTTCTTC.

This chain uses TRBV19 with TRBJ1-5, with D unclear. The CDR3 is 14 amino acids. Germline V lookup: CDR1 LNHDA, CDR2 SQIVND (reference sequence). The V end lost 4 bases, the J end lost 4 bases, and 11 bases lay between the germline ends. The CDR3 region is CASSTSGGNQPQHF. CDR3 coding DNA: TGTGCCAGTAGTACTTCTGGCGGGAATCAGCCCCAGCATTTT.

This rearrangement joins TRBV5-1 to TRBJ2-2; the match to TRBD1 covers 10 bases. The J segment lost 4 bases and the V segment lost 4 bases, leaving 7 bases of the junction unmatched. CDR1 SGHRS and CDR2 YFSETQ come from the germline V gene. The CDR3 has 16 amino acids. The CDR3 DNA sequence: TGCGCCAGCAGCCAAAGACAGGGGGCGGGCACCGGGGAGCTGTTTTTT. This sequence encodes CASSQRQGAGTGELFF.

The rearrangement uses TRBV12-3 or TRBV12-4 and TRBJ1-1, with D unresolved. V was pared by 8 bases and J by 2 bases, with 9 bases between. This CDR3 is 12 amino acids long. Written as DNA, the CDR3 is TGTGCCAGCTCCAACTTCAACACTGAAGCTTTCTTT. This gives the protein CASSNFNTEAFF.

The chain couples TRBV29-1 to TRBJ2-2; 7 nucleotides agree with TRBD2. After removal of 6 bases from V and 0 bases from J, the junction contained 4 bases not matched to a gene. The CDR3 runs 14 residues. Per germline, CDR1 SQVTM and CDR2 ANQGSEA. The chain's CDR3 is CSVLAVPNTGELFF. CDR3 nucleotide sequence: TGCAGCGTCCTAGCGGTACCGAACACCGGGGAGCTGTTTTTT.

This sequence joins TRBV9 and TRBJ1-1; D remains unclear. Germline V gene sequence: CDR1 SGDLS, CDR2 YYNGEE. Trimming took 0 bases from V and 3 from J, leaving 15 bases between them. The CDR3 length is 16 residues. The CDR3 nucleotides read TGTGCCAGCAGCGTAGGCCCCTCCCCAGCGGACACTGAAGCTTTCTTT. Amino acid sequence: CASSVGPSPADTEAFF.

The chain has TRBV6-4 and TRBJ2-3; unclear D gene. V lost 5 bases to trimming and J lost 5 bases, with 11 bases between them. The CDR3 has 13 residues. Germline loops: CDR1 MRHNA, CDR2 SNTAGT. In nucleotides, the CDR3 is TGTGCCAGCAGTTTGACTCGCGGAGATACGCAGTATTTT. Translating gives CASSLTRGDTQYF.

The V gene is TRBV5-6, the J gene TRBJ1-3; the D gene is possibly TRBD1 (6 bases). The V and J ends lost 2 bases and 0 bases respectively, with 9 bases between them. This CDR3 has 15 amino acids. CDR1 and CDR2 from the germline V gene are SGHDT and YYEEEE. Here the CDR3 reads CASSFGTPSGNTIYF. In DNA form, the CDR3 reads TGTGCCAGCAGCTTTGGGACACCCTCTGGAAACACCATATATTTT.